These 10 T cell receptor beta chains originate from one sample sequenced in a study of T cell responses to AZD1222 COVID-19 vaccine. Sequenced by immunoSEQ multiplex PCR; TCRdb stores in-frame clones only, minus some. Altogether about 130,000 clones are present, 80% to 90% being singletons, with the ten largest covering approximately 9.4%. The sample here was peripheral blood, taken 28 days after the second AZD1222 dose. Receptors were obtained from an adult who received the AZD1222 COVID-19 vaccine.

The gene calls are TRBV6-5 and TRBJ1-5; no clear D gene. V gave up 10 bases and J gave up 6 bases, with 22 bases separating them. The CDR3 loop spans 15 amino acids. Germline assignment: CDR1 MNHEY and CDR2 SVGAGI. The CDR3 coding sequence is TGTGCCACCTTAATAGGATCGACAAACGGTCAGCCCCAGCATTTT. Translated: CATLIGSTNGQPQHF.

The chain employs TRBV6-5 and TRBJ2-7, with D maybe TRBD1 (5 bases). Trimming pared 2 bases from V and 3 bases from J, leaving 11 bases between. The length of the CDR3 is 14 residues. From germline, CDR1 is MNHEY and CDR2 SVGAGI. The CDR3 loop is CASSYGAGRYEQYF. The CDR3 bases are TGTGCCAGCAGTTACGGGGCAGGCCGCTACGAGCAGTACTTC.

The rearrangement uses TRBV7-2 and TRBJ2-7; D assignment may be TRBD1 or TRBD2 (5 bases each). The CDR3 extends over 16 amino acids. From germline, CDR1 is SGHTA and CDR2 FQGNSA. V was pared by 5 bases and J by 0 bases, with 17 bases between. As DNA, the CDR3 is TGTGCCAGCAGCGCCACGCCAGGGACCTTCTCCTACGAGCAGTACTTC. Translating it yields CASSATPGTFSYEQYF.

The DNA of the CDR3 is TGTGCCAGCAGCCGAGACCGGGACCCCCGACAGACCCAGTACTTC. It codes for CASSRDRDPRQTQYF. This sequence joins TRBV4-2 and TRBJ2-5, with D possibly being TRBD1 or TRBD2 (5 bases each). With 4 bases removed from V and 6 bases from J, the gap between germline ends came to 18 bases. Germline V gives CDR1 LGHNA, CDR2 YNFKEQ. The CDR3 sequence is 15 residues long.

The sample holds one count of this clone. The V call is TRBV14, the J call TRBJ1-5, with D unresolved. The CDR3 is made up of 14 amino acids. V was pared by 3 bases and J by 7 bases, with 13 bases between. From germline, CDR1 is SGHDN and CDR2 FVKESK. The CDR3 is CASSHSGSGQPQHF. CDR3 DNA sequence: TGTGCCAGCAGCCATAGCGGTTCCGGACAGCCCCAGCATTTT.

CDR3 residues: CSVEEPGQGTYEQYF. The CDR3 DNA sequence: TGCAGCGTTGAAGAACCGGGACAGGGGACATACGAGCAGTACTTC. J is TRBJ2-7 and V is TRBV29-1; 10 bases line up with TRBD1. Germline CDR1 is SQVTM and CDR2 is ANQGSEA. After removal of 0 bases from V and 4 bases from J, the junction contained 6 bases not matched to a gene. The CDR3 has 15 residues.

This clone has ten or more counts. The rearrangement uses TRBV19 and TRBJ1-1; D may be TRBD1 (6 bases). The CDR3 extends over 15 amino acids. Germline V gene data show CDR1 as LNHDA and CDR2 as SQIVND (reference sequence). Trimming removed 6 bases from V and 2 bases from J, with 16 bases in between. The CDR3 here is CASRVLGTPNTEAFF. The CDR3 DNA sequence: TGTGCCAGTAGGGTCCTCGGGACACCAAACACTGAAGCTTTCTTT.

V usage is TRBV7-9 and J usage is TRBJ2-7; a weak D match, TRBD2 (6 bases). CDR3 length: 15 amino acids. Germline V gives CDR1 SEHNR, CDR2 FQNEAQ (reference sequence). V was trimmed by 5 bases and J by 6 bases, leaving 20 bases between them. DNA for the CDR3: TGTGCCAGCAGCCCCCGGGGGACTCAGGACGTCGAGCAGTACTTC. Protein product: CASSPRGTQDVEQYF. Filled out from reference TRBV7-9 and TRBJ2-7, the complete variable domain reads DTGVSQNPRHKITKRGQNVTFRCDPISEHNRLYWYRQTLGQGPEFLTYFQNEAQLEKSRLLSDRFSAERPKGSFSTLEIQRTEQGDSAMYLCASSPRGTQDVEQYFGPGTRLTVT.

This CDR3 reads CASGRGTGELFF. The DNA of the CDR3 is TGTGCCAGCGGGCGGGGGACCGGGGAGCTGTTTTTT. This sequence joins TRBV7-3 and TRBJ2-2, with 7 bases fitting TRBD2. CDR1 and CDR2 from the germline V gene are SGHTA and FQGTGA. J was trimmed by 5 bases and V by 8 bases; bases with no gene match: 2. The CDR3 is made up of 12 amino acids.

J is TRBJ2-5 and V is TRBV11-2; D is unresolved. Trimming took 1 base from V and 1 from J, leaving 1 base between them. This CDR3 has 12 residues. The germline CDR1 and CDR2 sequences are SGHAT and FQNNGV. DNA for the CDR3: TGTGCCAGCAGCTTAGCCCAAGAGACCCAGTACTTC. Translated: CASSLAQETQYF.